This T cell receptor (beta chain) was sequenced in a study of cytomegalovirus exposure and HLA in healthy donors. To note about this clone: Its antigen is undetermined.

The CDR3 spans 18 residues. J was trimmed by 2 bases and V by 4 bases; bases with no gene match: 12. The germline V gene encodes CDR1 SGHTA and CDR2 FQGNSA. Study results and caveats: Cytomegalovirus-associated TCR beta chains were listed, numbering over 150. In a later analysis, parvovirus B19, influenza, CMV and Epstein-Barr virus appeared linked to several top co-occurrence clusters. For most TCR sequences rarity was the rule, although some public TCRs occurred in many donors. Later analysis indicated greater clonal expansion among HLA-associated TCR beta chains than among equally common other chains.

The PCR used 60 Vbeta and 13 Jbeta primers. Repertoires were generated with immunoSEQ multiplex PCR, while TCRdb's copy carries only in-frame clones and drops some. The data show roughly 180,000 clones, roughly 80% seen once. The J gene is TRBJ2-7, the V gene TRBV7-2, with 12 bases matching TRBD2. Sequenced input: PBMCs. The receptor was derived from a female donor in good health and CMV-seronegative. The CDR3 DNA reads TGTGCCAGCAGCTCCCGGGCCTCGACTAGCGGGAGTCCCTACGAGCAGTACTTC. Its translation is CASSSRASTSGSPYEQYF.